The 3 T cell receptor beta chains presented below share a single source sample, sequenced in a study of cytomegalovirus exposure and HLA in healthy donors. The assay was immunoSEQ multiplex PCR, and TCRdb's table has in-frame clones only and misses some. This repertoire shows approximately 200,000 clones, under 95% found once; its top ten account for more than 1%. The sequencing input was PBMCs. The receptors were gathered from a woman aged 18 to 35 in good health and CMV-seronegative.

The V and J genes are TRBV2 and TRBJ2-7; TRBD2 aligns across 8 bases. Germline V gene lookup returns CDR1 SNHLY and CDR2 FYNNEI. The CDR3 sequence is 14 residues long. V was clipped by 7 bases and J by 2 bases; unmatched bases: 7. CDR3 amino acids: CASIAGTRTYEQYF. As DNA, the CDR3 is TGTGCCAGCATCGCCGGGACTAGAACCTACGAGCAGTACTTC.

A word on this clone: The same CDR3 also results from other DNA sequences found in this sample. The CDR3 sequence is CASSTPSPGEQYF. Here the CDR3 DNA reads TGTGCCAGCAGTACACCCTCTCCGGGGGAGCAGTACTTC. The J gene is TRBJ2-7, the V gene TRBV28; TRBD2 might be the D (5 bases). The ends were cut back, 5 bases at V and 7 bases at J, with 15 bases in the middle. The CDR3 is made up of 13 amino acids. The germline V gene has CDR1 MDHEN and CDR2 SYDVKM. The whole variable domain, filled in from reference TRBV28 and TRBJ2-7, reads DVKVTQSSRYLVKRTGEKVFLECVQDMDHENMFWYRQDPGLGLRLIYFSYDVKMKEKGDIPEGYSVSREKKERFSLILESASTNQTSMYLCASSTPSPGEQYFGPGTRLTVT.

V is TRBV5-1 and J is TRBJ2-1; possible D gene TRBD1, 6 bases. V was clipped by 0 bases and J by 10 bases, with 17 bases between them. The germline V gene encodes CDR1 SGHRS and CDR2 YFSETQ. The CDR3 runs 15 residues. The CDR3 DNA reads as TGCGCCAGCAGCTTGGAGACAGGCCCGTTCGGGGAGCAGTTCTTC. As protein: CASSLETGPFGEQFF.